The entry below describes one T cell receptor (beta chain). The antigen is undetermined. Sequenced by immunoSEQ multiplex PCR; TCRdb stores in-frame clones only, minus some. The sample consists of about 110,000 clones, about 85% of them appearing once. These data belong to a study of T cell responses to AZD1222 COVID-19 vaccine. Study-level findings and limits: CD4 TCRs covered the whole spike, strongest at regions 160-218 and 743-854. Per reports, nearly half of all spike-specific TCRs target regions that are unmutated in variants.

V lost 4 bases to trimming and J lost 5 bases, with 11 bases between them. The CDR3 consists of 13 residues. Germline V lookup: CDR1 KGHSH, CDR2 LQKENI. This sequence was found in an adult in good health. The chain carries TRBV18 and TRBJ2-5; tentatively, D is TRBD1 or TRBD2 (5 bases each). The sample was peripheral blood, taken on day 0 of AZD1222 vaccination. CDR3 protein: CASSRDPTETQYF. The CDR3 DNA reads TGTGCCAGCTCACGGGACCCGACGGAGACCCAGTACTTC.